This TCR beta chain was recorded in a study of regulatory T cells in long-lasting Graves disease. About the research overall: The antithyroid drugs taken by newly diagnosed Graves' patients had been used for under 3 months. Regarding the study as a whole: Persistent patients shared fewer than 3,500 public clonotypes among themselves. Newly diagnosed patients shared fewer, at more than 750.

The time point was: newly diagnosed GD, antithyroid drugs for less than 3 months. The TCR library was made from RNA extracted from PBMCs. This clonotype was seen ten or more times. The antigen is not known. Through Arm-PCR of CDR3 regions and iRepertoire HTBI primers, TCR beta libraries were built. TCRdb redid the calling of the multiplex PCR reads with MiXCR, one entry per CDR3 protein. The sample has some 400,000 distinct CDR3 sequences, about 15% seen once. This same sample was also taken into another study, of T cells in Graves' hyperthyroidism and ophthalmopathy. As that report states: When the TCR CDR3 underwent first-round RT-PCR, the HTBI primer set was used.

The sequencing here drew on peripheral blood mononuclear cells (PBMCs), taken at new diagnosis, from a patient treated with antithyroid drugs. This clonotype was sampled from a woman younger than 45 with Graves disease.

The CDR3 region is CASSTYLGNEQFF. In nucleotides, the CDR3 is TGTGCCAGCAGCACATATCTAGGAAATGAGCAGTTCTTC. The chain links TRBV7-9 to TRBJ2-1; D call uncertain. The germline gives CDR1 SEHNR, CDR2 FQNEAQ (reference sequence). The germline V and J ends were trimmed by 5 bases and 7 bases, with 12 bases remaining between them. The CDR3 is 13 residues long.